Following are 5 T cell receptor beta chains from one sample sequenced in a study of prognosis after radiotherapy for stage I lung cancer. The authors amplified TCR beta CDR3 from genomic DNA using two-round multiplex PCR. For every TRBV and TRBJ gene, a specific primer was used in first-round PCR. TCRdb used MiXCR to reprocess the multiplex PCR reads, holding one entry per CDR3 protein. The table includes under 55,000 distinct CDR3 sequences, less than 35% detected once. This sample comprised PBMCs, obtained before or after stereotactic body radiation therapy (not recorded which). The receptor set was obtained from a donor older than 45 with non-small cell lung cancer.

V gene TRBV12-3 or TRBV12-4 combines with J gene TRBJ2-2, with D possibly TRBD2 on 6 matching bases. The CDR3 is 12 residues long. V dropped 3 bases and J dropped 8 bases, with 7 bases sitting between them. The CDR3 DNA sequence: TGTGCCAGCAGTTTTGGGGGGGGGGAGCTGTTTTTT. Its translation is CASSFGGGELFF.

Ten or more counts support this clonotype. This rearrangement joins TRBV7-2 to TRBJ2-7; 8 bases are a match to TRBD1. The CDR3 totals 14 residues. Germline CDR1 SGHTA, CDR2 FQGNSA. Trimming took 5 bases from V and 0 from J; bases not matched to a gene: 3. In DNA form, the CDR3 reads TGTGCCAGCAGCCCAGACAGGGGCTCCTACGAGCAGTACTTC. Protein product: CASSPDRGSYEQYF. Full variable domain (remainder filled in from reference TRBV7-2 and TRBJ2-7): GAGVSQSPSNKVTEKGKDVELRCDPISGHTALYWYRQSLGQGLEFLIYFQGNSAPDKSGLPSDRFSAERTGGSVSTLTIQRTQQEDSAVYLCASSPDRGSYEQYFGPGTRLTVT.

This clonotype has just a few counts. The rearrangement links TRBV15 to TRBJ2-1; weak D call: TRBD1 (6 bases). V lost 0 bases, J lost 13 bases, and 13 bases lay in between. Germline CDR1 is LNHNV and CDR2 is YYDKDF (reference sequence). The length of the CDR3 is 13 residues. The DNA for the CDR3 is TGTGCCACCAGCAGAGATCTAGGGGGTGGTCAGTTCTTC. This encodes CATSRDLGGGQFF. Drawing the rest from reference TRBV15 and TRBJ2-1, the complete variable domain is DAMVIQNPRYQVTQFGKPVTLSCSQTLNHNVMYWYQQKSSQAPKLLFHYYDKDFNNEADTPDNFQSRRPNTSFCFLDIRSPGLGDTAMYLCATSRDLGGGQFFGPGTRLTVL.

The chain links TRBV6-2 or TRBV6-3 to TRBJ1-6, with D possibly being TRBD1 (5 bases). Germline-derived CDR1 and CDR2 are MNHEY and SVGEGT. The V end was cut by 3 bases, the J end by 8 bases, with 17 bases between. CDR3 length: 16 amino acids. The DNA for the CDR3 is TGTGCCAGCAGTTATACCACCGCGACAGTCCATTCACCCCTCCACTTT. Translated: CASSYTTATVHSPLHF.

Ten or more counts support this clonotype. The chain uses TRBV6-1 and TRBJ2-2; the match to TRBD1 covers 7 bases. V lost 4 bases and J lost 3; bases outside the gene matches: 11. This CDR3 is built from 17 residues. Germline values: CDR1 MNHNS, CDR2 SASEGT. CDR3 loop: CASSGVTGVRDTGELFF. The CDR3 bases are TGTGCCAGCAGTGGAGTAACAGGGGTTAGAGACACCGGGGAGCTGTTTTTT.